Listed here are 5 T cell receptor beta chains from one sample, sequenced in a study of a mutant IDH1 vaccine in newly diagnosed glioma (dated by TCRdb to 2020 to 2022). The sample's time point, from its label and the paper: week 47, end of study. A 20-mer mutant IDH1 peptide at 300 micrograms in Montanide made up each vaccine dose, which was injected subcutaneously together with topical imiquimod. What these receptors recognize is not known. Library generation was performed with the immunoSEQ multiplex PCR assay. Entries here come from immuneACCESS through TCRdb and include only in-frame sequences with V and J called. Some clones fail to appear in such tables; in the studies checked, an unresolved V gene covers under half of the shortfall, and the cause of the remainder is unknown. Present in this sample are almost 25,000 clones, 82% of which were seen just once. The top ten clonotypes cover 3.8% of the sample.

The sequencing here drew on PBMCs, taken from a glioma patient whose treatment included an IDH1 peptide vaccine. Receptor source: a man aged 35 to 55 with glioma. Some clones in this sample may be carry-over from other donors' samples.

The gene calls are TRBV6-5 and TRBJ1-1; 11 nucleotides line up with TRBD1. J lost 7 bases, V lost 5 bases, and 6 bases had no gene match. The CDR3 loop spans 14 amino acids. CDR1 MNHEY and CDR2 SVGAGI come from the germline V gene. CDR3 in DNA: TGTGCCAGCAGTCCAGCGGGACAGGGGGATGAAGCTTTCTTT. It codes for CASSPAGQGDEAFF.

V is TRBV7-2 and J is TRBJ2-3; no reliable D call. Germline values: CDR1 SGHTA, CDR2 FQGNSA. The CDR3 consists of 14 residues. The V end was cut by 7 bases, the J end by 2 bases, with 13 bases between. The CDR3 DNA follows: TGTGCCAGCATCACGGGCCACCACACAGATACGCAGTATTTT. The encoded protein is CASITGHHTDTQYF.

This clone was seen just once. The chain links TRBV7-9 to TRBJ2-3, with D unresolved. There are 11 residues in the CDR3. V lost 4 bases, J lost 7 bases, and 6 bases lay in between. Germline V gives CDR1 SEHNR, CDR2 FQNEAQ (reference sequence). The CDR3 spells CASSSPNTQYF. For the CDR3, the DNA is TGTGCCAGCAGCTCCCCTAATACGCAGTATTTT. Full variable domain (remainder filled in from reference TRBV7-9 and TRBJ2-3): DTGVSQNPRHKITKRGQNVTFRCDPISEHNRLYWYRQTLGQGPEFLTYFQNEAQLEKSRLLSDRFSAERPKGSFSTLEIQRTEQGDSAMYLCASSSPNTQYFGPGTRLTVL.

The chain uses TRBV4-1 and TRBJ1-1, with a weak D call TRBD1 (6 bases). Trimming removed 4 bases at V and 5 bases at J, with 17 bases between. This CDR3 spans 15 amino acids. The germline CDR1 and CDR2 sequences are MGHRA and YSYEKL. In DNA, the CDR3 is TGCGCCAGCAGCCGGTCAGGGCCAGGGGTTACTGAAGCTTTCTTT. Amino acid sequence: CASSRSGPGVTEAFF.

CDR3 coding DNA: TGTGCCAGCAGCTTGTCGTCGGGGAACGAGCAGTACTTC. Its translation is CASSLSSGNEQYF. This rearrangement joins TRBV5-6 to TRBJ2-7; maybe TRBD2 (5 bases). This CDR3 region has 13 residues. The germline CDR1 and CDR2 sequences are SGHDT and YYEEEE. With 1 base removed from V and 5 bases from J, the gap between germline ends came to 10 bases.